These T cell receptor beta chains were read from a single sample in a study of vaccination effects on CD4 cells after COVID-19. No antigens are known for them. Data came from immunoSEQ multiplex PCR; TCRdb stores just in-frame clones and leaves some out. This sample has tens of thousands of clones; roughly 75% occur once, and the top ten carry more than 9.5%. The material sequenced was CD4+ T cells from PBMCs cultured without peptide, taken before COVID-19 vaccination. These receptors all stem from a human donor who received a COVID-19 vaccine. The CDR3 runs from the conserved cysteine through the conserved F or W. The order of the fields is J gene, D gene, clone size, V gene, CDR3 protein, CDR3 DNA. The D gene is left open where the match is weak. A row's size may be missing; if present it is once, few, many or a size class.

TRBJ2-5 | TRBD1 | NA | TRBV7-9 | CASSGRDRVEETQYF | TGTGCCAGCAGCGGAAGGGACAGGGTAGAAGAGACCCAGTACTTC
TRBJ2-5 | TRBD2 | NA | TRBV28 | CASSIAGGPRTQYF | TGTGCCAGCAGTATAGCGGGAGGGCCTCGGACCCAGTACTTC
TRBJ2-2 | NA | few | TRBV11-3 | CASSLTRTGELFF | TGTGCCAGCAGCCTGACCCGCACCGGGGAGCTGTTTTTT
TRBJ2-5 | TRBD2 | NA | TRBV3-1/TRBV3-2 | CASSQDSGGGAETQYF | TGTGCCAGCAGCCAAGACTCCGGCGGGGGGGCAGAGACCCAGTACTTC
TRBJ1-1 | NA | NA | TRBV6-5 | CASEHQNTEAFF | TGTGCCAGCGAACACCAGAACACTGAAGCTTTCTTT
TRBJ2-3 | TRBD2 | few | TRBV9 | CASSVGSGGISTDTQYF | TGTGCCAGCAGCGTCGGTAGCGGGGGTATTAGCACAGATACGCAGTATTTT
TRBJ2-7 | TRBD1 | NA | TRBV2 | CASRALAGGTYEQYF | TGTGCCAGCAGGGCCCTGGCAGGGGGAACCTACGAGCAGTACTTC
TRBJ2-1 | TRBD2 | NA | TRBV19 | CASSRTSGGEQFF | TGTGCCAGTAGTCGGACTAGCGGGGGAGAGCAGTTCTTC
TRBJ2-7 | NA | NA | TRBV2 | CASKGGGGYEQYF | TGTGCCAGCAAAGGAGGGGGAGGCTACGAGCAGTACTTC
TRBJ2-6 | TRBD2 | NA | TRBV5-1 | CASSPETSGRANGSGANVLTF | TGCGCCAGCAGCCCGGAGACTAGCGGGAGGGCTAATGGCTCTGGGGCCAACGTCCTGACTTTC
TRBJ2-7 | NA | NA | TRBV10-3 | CAIMGVSYEQYF | TGTGCCATCATGGGGGTTTCCTACGAGCAGTACTTC
TRBJ2-5 | NA | NA | TRBV28 | CATAPPPETQYF | TGTGCCACAGCACCCCCTCCAGAGACCCAGTACTTC
TRBJ2-7 | TRBD2 | once | TRBV6-2/TRBV6-3 | CASSYSALAGGPTPYEQYF | TGTGCCAGCAGTTATTCCGCGTTGGCGGGGGGCCCCACGCCGTACGAGCAGTACTTC
TRBJ2-3 | TRBD2 | NA | TRBV24-1 | CATSDTGTSGSGDTQYF | TGTGCCACCAGTGATACCGGGACTAGCGGGTCCGGTGATACGCAGTATTTT
TRBJ1-4 | NA | few | TRBV18 | CASSKEPPSTNEKLFF | TGTGCCAGCTCAAAGGAACCGCCGTCAACTAATGAAAAACTGTTTTTT
TRBJ1-1 | NA | NA | TRBV6-5 | CASSKTLLPEAFF | TGTGCCAGCAGTAAAACCCTCTTACCTGAAGCTTTCTTT
TRBJ2-2 | TRBD2 | NA | TRBV5-1 | CASSLEAGANTGELFF | TGCGCCAGCAGCTTGGAGGCGGGGGCGAACACCGGGGAGCTGTTTTTT
TRBJ2-5 | NA | few | TRBV6-2/TRBV6-3 | CASSYPDIQETQYF | TGTGCCAGCAGTTACCCGGACATCCAAGAGACCCAGTACTTC
TRBJ1-2 | NA | few | TRBV9 | CASSVAGVANGYTF | TGTGCCAGCAGCGTAGCAGGGGTCGCGAATGGCTACACCTTC
TRBJ1-4 | NA | NA | TRBV15 | CATSRAGGEHEKLFF | TGTGCCACCAGCAGAGCCGGGGGGGAACATGAAAAACTGTTTTTT
TRBJ2-1 | TRBD2 | NA | TRBV30 | CAWSRRGVAYNEQFF | TGTGCCTGGAGTAGGCGGGGGGTTGCCTACAATGAGCAGTTCTTC
TRBJ2-7 | TRBD1 | NA | TRBV12-3/TRBV12-4 | CASSAGGEYEQYF | TGTGCCAGCAGCGCAGGGGGCGAGTACGAGCAGTACTTC
TRBJ1-1 | NA | NA | TRBV11-2 | CASSTNANTEAFF | TGTGCCAGCAGCACCAATGCGAACACTGAAGCTTTCTTT
TRBJ2-7 | NA | NA | TRBV5-5 | CASSPRTSKNEQYF | TGTGCCAGCAGCCCACGGACTTCTAAAAACGAGCAGTACTTC
TRBJ2-3 | TRBD1 | NA | TRBV12-5 | CASGIQGADTQYF | TGTGCTAGTGGGATCCAGGGGGCTGATACGCAGTATTTT
TRBJ2-3 | TRBD1 | once | TRBV15 | CATSRGQGFEADTQYF | TGTGCCACCAGCCGGGGACAGGGCTTTGAGGCAGATACGCAGTATTTT
TRBJ1-4 | NA | NA | TRBV28 | CASSPLYGELTNEKLFF | TGTGCCAGCAGTCCATTATACGGGGAGCTGACTAATGAAAAACTGTTTTTT
TRBJ2-5 | NA | NA | TRBV19 | CASSSTISSTQYF | TGTGCCAGTAGCTCAACCATTAGCAGCACCCAGTACTTC
TRBJ1-2 | NA | once | TRBV2 | CASSSDTLRNGYTF | TGTGCCAGCAGCTCGGACACCCTGAGAAATGGCTACACCTTC
TRBJ1-6 | NA | NA | TRBV5-8 | CASSRGEINSPLHF | TGTGCCAGCAGTCGCGGCGAGATTAATTCACCCCTCCACTTT
TRBJ1-1 | NA | few | TRBV2 | CASSLIGKAFF | TGTGCCAGCAGTTTAATTGGGAAAGCTTTCTTT
TRBJ1-6 | NA | NA | TRBV7-9 | CASSLAAHNNSPLHF | TGTGCCAGCAGCTTAGCCGCCCATAATAATTCACCCCTCCACTTT
TRBJ2-1 | TRBD2 | NA | TRBV9 | CASSGGGLAGSSYNEQFF | TGTGCCAGCAGCGGAGGGGGACTAGCGGGAAGCTCCTACAATGAGCAGTTCTTC
TRBJ2-1 | TRBD2 | once | TRBV6-2/TRBV6-3 | CASSYVAGGPYNEQFF | TGTGCCAGCAGTTACGTAGCGGGGGGGCCCTACAATGAGCAGTTCTTC
TRBJ2-3 | NA | NA | TRBV7-2 | CASSWSLTDTQYF | TGTGCCAGCAGCTGGAGCCTGACAGATACGCAGTATTTT
TRBJ1-1 | NA | NA | TRBV30 | CAWSRQEAFF | TGTGCCTGGAGTCGTCAGGAAGCTTTCTTT
TRBJ2-5 | TRBD1 | NA | TRBV30 | CAWSGQGALAQYF | TGTGCCTGGAGTGGACAGGGGGCCCTGGCCCAGTACTTC
TRBJ1-1 | NA | NA | TRBV3-1/TRBV3-2 | CASSTLRGNTEAFF | TGTGCCAGCAGCACTCTACGGGGAAACACTGAAGCTTTCTTT
TRBJ1-3 | NA | once | TRBV10-2 | CASGSSGNTIYF | TGCGCCAGCGGGAGTTCTGGAAACACCATATATTTT
TRBJ1-1 | NA | NA | TRBV27 | CASSFLSPTEAFF | TGTGCCAGCAGTTTTTTATCCCCGACTGAAGCTTTCTTT
TRBJ1-2 | NA | few | TRBV7-9 | CASSSAGNYGYTF | TGTGCCAGCAGCTCGGCAGGAAACTATGGCTACACCTTC
TRBJ1-2 | NA | few | TRBV5-8 | CASSLDPFKGYGYGYTF | TGTGCCAGCAGCTTGGATCCCTTTAAGGGGTATGGCTATGGCTACACCTTC
TRBJ1-2 | NA | NA | TRBV5-1 | CASSRDMGAGYTF | TGCGCCAGCAGCCGGGACATGGGGGCTGGCTACACCTTC
TRBJ1-1 | NA | NA | TRBV5-6 | CASSLEGRKNTEAFF | TGTGCCAGCAGCTTGGAGGGTCGGAAGAACACTGAAGCTTTCTTT
TRBJ1-2 | NA | NA | TRBV2 | CASREGLYGYTF | TGTGCCAGCAGGGAGGGTTTATATGGCTACACCTTC
TRBJ1-1 | NA | NA | TRBV28 | CASSLEPNPEAFF | TGTGCCAGCAGTTTAGAACCTAACCCCGAAGCTTTCTTT
TRBJ2-1 | NA | NA | TRBV15 | CATHDTGFRGSREQFF | TGTGCCACCCATGACACAGGGTTCCGTGGCTCAAGGGAGCAGTTCTTC
TRBJ1-2 | TRBD1 | few | TRBV19 | CASSPGGTAYGYTF | TGTGCCAGTAGTCCGGGGGGGACAGCCTATGGCTACACCTTC
TRBJ1-3 | NA | NA | TRBV28 | CASSLPGVRGNTIYF | TGTGCCAGCAGTTTACCAGGGGTCCGCGGAAACACCATATATTTT
TRBJ1-4 | NA | NA | TRBV7-3 | CASSLTRDEKLFF | TGTGCCAGCAGCTTAACTCGGGATGAAAAACTGTTTTTT
TRBJ1-2 | NA | NA | TRBV3-1/TRBV3-2 | CASSYLDGGYTF | TGTGCCAGCAGCTACCTGGACGGTGGCTACACCTTC